The source of this T cell receptor beta chain is a study of control samples from healthy donors and cancer patients. Only in-frame clones appear in the TCRdb table, and some are missing; sequencing was by immunoSEQ multiplex PCR. The sample includes 40,000 to 55,000 clones, roughly 93% seen only once; the top ten take roughly a quarter. The receptor's source is a woman aged 45-65 years with head and neck cancer. The sequencing sample was made of PBMCs.

CDR3 in DNA: TGTGCTAGTGGTTTGGCTACAGGGGCATACGAGCAGTACTTC. Protein: CASGLATGAYEQYF. V usage is TRBV12-5 and J usage is TRBJ2-7, with 7 positions matching TRBD1. With 1 base clipped from V and 4 bases from J, the junction kept 4 bases outside the gene matches. The CDR3 is made up of 14 amino acids. Germline V CDR1 and CDR2: LGHNT, FRNRAP. Together with reference TRBV12-5 and TRBJ2-7, the CDR3 gives the full variable domain: DARVTQTPRHKVTEMGQEVTMRCQPILGHNTVFWYRQTMMQGLELLAYFRNRAPLDDSGMPKDRFSAEMPDATLATLKIQPSEPRDSAVYFCASGLATGAYEQYFGPGTRLTVT.